Each of the 7 T cell receptor beta chains below was sequenced from the same sample in a study of T cell changes during pregnancy in multiple sclerosis. Libraries were prepared by immunoSEQ multiplex PCR; TCRdb keeps only in-frame clonotypes and omits some of them. Found here are under 150,000 clones, roughly 95% of them singletons; the top ten hold less than 0.55%. Sequenced material: peripheral blood, taken after pregnancy. These receptors came from a female donor with multiple sclerosis, enrolled in a pregnancy study.

The chain has TRBV9 and TRBJ1-4; 8 nucleotides line up with TRBD1. J was trimmed by 7 bases and V by 3 bases; bases with no gene match: 11. The CDR3 is 16 residues long. Germline V gene data show CDR1 as SGDLS and CDR2 as YYNGEE. This chain's CDR3 is CASSAAGGAIGEKLFF. Written as DNA, the CDR3 is TGTGCCAGCAGCGCCGCAGGGGGCGCGATCGGTGAAAAACTGTTTTTT.

The CDR3 protein is CASSLGLAGGVAGELFF. DNA of the CDR3: TGTGCCAGCAGTTTAGGACTAGCGGGAGGTGTCGCCGGGGAGCTGTTTTTT. The chain uses TRBV28 and TRBJ2-2; 14 nucleotides match TRBD2. The CDR3 contains 17 residues. V lost 2 bases and J lost 6; bases outside the gene matches: 5. Germline values: CDR1 MDHEN, CDR2 SYDVKM.

The chain joins TRBV10-3 to TRBJ1-1; 10 bases match TRBD1. From germline, CDR1 is ENHRY and CDR2 SYGVKD. Trimming cost V 6 bases and J 5 bases; bases outside gene matches: 6. The CDR3 is made up of 14 amino acids. The CDR3 DNA follows: TGTGCCATCAGAGACCGGGACAGGGGTACTGAAGCTTTCTTT. Translated, it gives CAIRDRDRGTEAFF.

This chain joins TRBV6-5 and TRBJ2-3, with D possibly being TRBD1 (6 bases). The CDR3 sequence is 14 residues long. V lost 4 bases to trimming and J lost 5 bases, with 13 bases between them. The germline gives CDR1 MNHEY, CDR2 SVGAGI. CDR3 region: CASSLGGHKDTQYF. The CDR3 coding sequence is TGTGCCAGCAGTTTAGGGGGTCACAAAGATACGCAGTATTTT.

V gene TRBV7-8 combines with J gene TRBJ1-5, with D unclear. The CDR3 loop spans 14 amino acids. CDR1 and CDR2 from the germline V gene are SGHVS and FQNEAQ. The V end lost 2 bases, the J end lost 3 bases, and 8 bases lay between the germline ends. The CDR3 DNA reads as TGTGCCAGCAGCTTATACGTAGCCAATCAGCCCCAGCATTTT. This codes for CASSLYVANQPQHF.

The J gene is TRBJ2-1, the V gene TRBV28; 8 bases fit TRBD2. This CDR3 comprises 11 residues. CDR1 is MDHEN, CDR2 SYDVKM, per germline. V shed 5 bases and J 12 bases; nucleotides not matched to a gene: 3. This chain's CDR3 is CASSAREGQFF. Written as DNA, the CDR3 is TGTGCCAGCAGTGCCCGGGAGGGGCAGTTCTTC.

This sequence joins TRBV15 and TRBJ2-5; 12 bases fit TRBD2. The CDR3 spans 21 residues. Germline V CDR1 and CDR2: LNHNV, YYDKDF (reference sequence). V lost 0 bases, J lost 2 bases, and 16 bases stayed unmatched. The chain's CDR3 is CATSRDRPTRRTSGKQETQYF. The CDR3 nucleotides are TGTGCCACCAGCAGAGATCGACCAACGCGAAGGACTAGCGGGAAGCAAGAGACCCAGTACTTC.